This TCR beta chain came from a study of identical twins. The table lists this clonotype with many counts. An end of the junction differs from the germline gene, which may be a read error. MiXCR was run by TCRdb on the 5' RACE reads, yielding one entry per CDR3 protein. Here the sample spans about 100,000 distinct CDR3 sequences, 5.9% being singletons. The germline V gene has CDR1 ENHRY and CDR2 SYGVKD. The CDR3 length is 11 residues. The chain couples TRBV10-3 to TRBJ2-7, with D maybe TRBD1 (6 bases). The sample taken for sequencing was memory T cells sorted from blood. This TCR derives from a woman in her forties or fifties in good health. The CDR3 DNA is TGTGCCACCAGTGGGGACAACGAGCAGTACTTC. This codes for CATSGDNEQYF.